In its sample, the clone carrying this T cell receptor (beta chain) was seen many times. This CDR3 has 13 amino acids. CDR1 is SQVTM, CDR2 ANQGSEA, per germline. V lost 4 bases and J lost 1, with 7 bases in between. TCRdb called the RT-PCR reads again in MiXCR, with one record for every CDR3 protein. Here the sample spans 650,000 to 800,000 distinct CDR3 sequences, 14% being singletons. This receptor was identified in a female donor in good health, serving as a healthy control. The chain is built from TRBV29-1 and TRBJ2-2; D is undetermined. Sequencing input: memory CD4+ T cells from blood. Here the CDR3 reads CSVAAQNTGELFF. CDR3 coding DNA: TGCAGCGTTGCGGCTCAGAACACCGGGGAGCTGTTTTTT.